The clone carrying this TCR beta chain was observed a single time. The table came from immunoSEQ multiplex PCR; TCRdb's copy has only in-frame clones and leaves some out. This table has about 110,000 clones, more than 85% appearing once. The sample originates from a study of control samples from healthy donors and cancer patients. The receptor was isolated from a woman in her 50s in good health. Sequencing was performed on blood.

This CDR3 reads CATSWGNTEAFF. The CDR3 DNA reads TGTGCCACCAGTTGGGGAAACACTGAAGCTTTCTTT. V gene TRBV24-1 combines with J gene TRBJ1-1; no reliable D call. There are 12 residues in the CDR3. V lost 6 bases, J lost 2 bases, and 6 bases lay in between. Germline V CDR1 and CDR2: KGHDR, SFDVKD.